This T cell receptor (beta chain) was identified during a study of cytomegalovirus exposure and HLA in healthy donors. The PCR was carried out with 60 Vbeta primers and 13 Jbeta primers. Method: immunoSEQ multiplex PCR; TCRdb's copy keeps in-frame clones and lacks some. Seen here are some 160,000 clones, roughly 81% observed once, and the top ten hold over 2.5%. A note on this clone: One junction end disagrees with the germline gene, perhaps due to a read error.

In germline, CDR1 is SEHNR, CDR2 FQNEAQ (reference sequence). This CDR3 has 14 residues. The TCR was taken from a man in his thirties or forties in good health and CMV-seropositive. The chain employs TRBV7-9 and TRBJ2-2; TRBD2 might be the D (7 bases). Sequencing input: PBMCs. This chain's CDR3 is CSSSLRGAVGELFF. The CDR3 region has the DNA TGTTCCAGCAGCTTACGGGGGGCGGTCGGGGAGCTGTTTTTT.